The rows below give T cell receptor beta chains drawn from one sample of a study of OX40 agonist ivuxolimab in advanced cancers. The method was immunoSEQ multiplex PCR; TCRdb's version includes in-frame clones alone and lacks a portion of them. Here the sample spans about 50,000 clones, about 88% being singletons. This sample comprised CD4+ or CD8+ T cells sorted from blood, obtained in a trial of the OX40 agonist ivuxolimab. The source of these receptors is an adult with an advanced solid tumor such as melanoma, head and neck, liver or kidney cancer. Each CDR3 is given with its conserved first and last residue. Fields, in order: V gene, D gene, clone size, J gene, CDR3 protein, CDR3 DNA. D genes are given only for firm matches. Where a row states a size, it is once, few, many or the class of an expanded clone; other rows omit it.

V gene: TRBV11-1
D gene: NA
clone size: NA
J gene: TRBJ1-3
CDR3 protein: CASSHGLVTRPGNTIYF
CDR3 DNA: TGTGCCAGCAGCCACGGACTGGTAACACGGCCTGGAAACACCATATATTTT

V gene: TRBV30
D gene: TRBD1
clone size: NA
J gene: TRBJ2-7
CDR3 protein: CAWSPRGVGWSGGSYEQYF
CDR3 DNA: TGTGCCTGGAGTCCACGAGGTGTGGGTTGGTCAGGGGGCTCCTACGAGCAGTACTTC

V gene: TRBV19
D gene: NA
clone size: NA
J gene: TRBJ2-7
CDR3 protein: CASSTRGEQYF
CDR3 DNA: TGTGCCAGTAGTACCAGGGGGGAACAGTACTTC

V gene: TRBV19
D gene: NA
clone size: few
J gene: TRBJ2-3
CDR3 protein: CASSSVADTQYF
CDR3 DNA: TGTGCCAGTAGTTCAGTCGCGGATACGCAGTATTTT

V gene: TRBV10-3
D gene: TRBD1
clone size: NA
J gene: TRBJ1-2
CDR3 protein: CAISVSSPGTGRTTDGYTF
CDR3 DNA: TGTGCCATCAGTGTATCGTCTCCCGGGACAGGTCGAACTACGGATGGCTACACCTTC

V gene: TRBV18
D gene: TRBD1
clone size: NA
J gene: TRBJ2-5
CDR3 protein: CASSPEQGYGETQYF
CDR3 DNA: TGTGCCAGCTCACCCGAACAGGGGTACGGAGAGACCCAGTACTTC

V gene: TRBV6-5
D gene: NA
clone size: few
J gene: TRBJ1-1
CDR3 protein: CASSYFYKNTEAFF
CDR3 DNA: TGTGCCAGCAGTTACTTCTATAAGAACACTGAAGCTTTCTTT

V gene: TRBV15
D gene: TRBD1
clone size: few
J gene: TRBJ1-1
CDR3 protein: CATSSTDRANTEAFF
CDR3 DNA: TGTGCCACCAGCAGTACGGACAGGGCCAACACTGAAGCTTTCTTT

V gene: TRBV7-9
D gene: NA
clone size: NA
J gene: TRBJ1-3
CDR3 protein: CASRAGAGNTIYF
CDR3 DNA: TGTGCCAGCAGGGCAGGGGCTGGAAACACCATATATTTT

V gene: TRBV29-1
D gene: TRBD2
clone size: few
J gene: TRBJ2-7
CDR3 protein: CSVEGGGRGVGEQYF
CDR3 DNA: TGCAGCGTTGAGGGCGGCGGGAGGGGAGTCGGCGAGCAGTACTTC

V gene: TRBV19
D gene: NA
clone size: few
J gene: TRBJ1-5
CDR3 protein: CASSIAGRWDPQHF
CDR3 DNA: TGTGCCAGTAGTATTGCGGGGAGGTGGGACCCCCAGCATTTT

V gene: TRBV5-3
D gene: TRBD2
clone size: NA
J gene: TRBJ2-1
CDR3 protein: CARSLLLAGGIWGRYNEQFF
CDR3 DNA: TGTGCCAGAAGCTTGTTACTAGCGGGAGGAATATGGGGCCGATACAATGAGCAGTTCTTC

V gene: TRBV5-4
D gene: TRBD1
clone size: once
J gene: TRBJ1-3
CDR3 protein: CASSLAGTVGNTIYF
CDR3 DNA: TGTGCCAGCAGCTTGGCCGGGACAGTTGGAAACACCATATATTTT

V gene: TRBV5-4
D gene: TRBD2
clone size: NA
J gene: TRBJ2-7
CDR3 protein: CASSLGGRASGEQYF
CDR3 DNA: TGTGCCAGCAGCTTGGGCGGGAGGGCTTCGGGCGAGCAGTACTTC

V gene: TRBV19
D gene: TRBD2
clone size: NA
J gene: TRBJ2-2
CDR3 protein: CASAGGSGSNTGELFF
CDR3 DNA: TGTGCCAGTGCTGGGGGGAGCGGGAGTAATACCGGGGAGCTGTTTTTT

V gene: TRBV5-1
D gene: NA
clone size: NA
J gene: TRBJ2-2
CDR3 protein: CASSRGRTGELFF
CDR3 DNA: TGCGCCAGCAGCAGGGGACGGACCGGGGAGCTGTTTTTT

V gene: TRBV19
D gene: NA
clone size: NA
J gene: TRBJ1-5
CDR3 protein: CASSIAGSRNQPQHF
CDR3 DNA: TGTGCCAGTAGTATAGCAGGGTCTAGGAATCAGCCCCAGCATTTT

V gene: TRBV14
D gene: TRBD2
clone size: NA
J gene: TRBJ2-1
CDR3 protein: CASSPPPPSGSYNEQFF
CDR3 DNA: TGTGCCAGCAGCCCGCCCCCCCCTAGCGGGAGTTACAATGAGCAGTTCTTC

V gene: TRBV11-2
D gene: NA
clone size: NA
J gene: TRBJ1-3
CDR3 protein: CASSLHQESSGNTIYF
CDR3 DNA: TGTGCCAGCAGCTTGCATCAGGAATCCTCTGGAAACACCATATATTTT

V gene: TRBV7-6
D gene: TRBD2
clone size: few
J gene: TRBJ2-3
CDR3 protein: CASSFGTSGTDTQYF
CDR3 DNA: TGTGCCAGCAGCTTCGGGACTAGCGGCACAGATACGCAGTATTTT

V gene: TRBV6-1
D gene: TRBD1
clone size: NA
J gene: TRBJ1-2
CDR3 protein: CASSENRGYGYGYTF
CDR3 DNA: TGTGCCAGCAGTGAGAACAGGGGCTATGGCTATGGCTACACCTTC

V gene: TRBV30
D gene: NA
clone size: NA
J gene: TRBJ2-4
CDR3 protein: CAWSVEAGIQYF
CDR3 DNA: TGTGCCTGGAGTGTAGAAGCGGGCATTCAGTACTTC